The rows below give T cell receptor beta chains drawn from one sample of a study of neurological immune-mediated disorders. TCRdb ran MiXCR on the 5' RACE reads and lists one entry per CDR3 protein. The sample contains about 120,000 distinct CDR3 sequences, more than 2.5% of which appear only once. The sequencing input was PBMCs. Source of these receptors: a woman in her 30s with multiple sclerosis. CDR3s leave out the opening cysteine and the closing phenylalanine or tryptophan.

V	CDR3
TRBV6-5	ASSAGLWAYEQY
TRBV13	ASSLRLAGEMETQY
TRBV10-3	AISEAERELYEQY
TRBV29-1	SVDRVESGETQY
TRBV5-1	ASSWGLAGDNEQF
TRBV10-3	AISESQDTSYEQY
TRBV30	ACDRKGNIQY
TRBV10-2	ASGGSTWGYT
TRBV4-3	ASSPDRANQPQH
TRBV29-1	SVDQRTEAF
TRBV6-5	ASRTGGSYEQY
TRBV3-1	ASSPRGARQGPPTKNIQY
TRBV20-1	SARGLATTGELF
TRBV20-1	SARGSGASNQPQH
TRBV14	ASSHMTSGVNEQF
TRBV20-1	SVAGIYNEQF
TRBV5-1	ASSFIAGGLETQY
TRBV6-5	ASSYRESYEQY
TRBV7-9	ASSSTGIPYEQY
TRBV20-1	SASQVLRAF
TRBV7-2	ASSRNEPGTGIYEQY
TRBV6-6	ASSYSTVPGNTIY
TRBV20-1	SARPDGVSGNTIY
TRBV12-3/TRBV12-4	ASSLQGTSREQY
TRBV4-1	ASSQLTDGTEAF
TRBV7-2	ASSTSADTQY
TRBV11-2	ASSLSALAGWGTGELF
TRBV5-4	ASSFYDRNTEAF
TRBV6-6	ASSYPAGGYYEQY
TRBV11-2	ASSGRIRGYT
TRBV20-1	SARDPGRANYGYT
TRBV7-8	ASSAPRDRNVYEQY
TRBV11-2	ASSLDGGRFDGYT
TRBV6-5	ASSAGTSGSEQF
TRBV20-1	SARGVAGVSYNEQF
TRBV11-2	ASSLGISNEKLF
TRBV5-6	ASSFPGLGYEQY
TRBV7-9	ASSLDSFAGALRINEQF
TRBV29-1	SVVGMTNEQF
TRBV20-1	SAIPETAVYNEQF
TRBV10-3	AIGQTDQPQH
TRBV7-9	ASSMGTGMNTEAF